Here is one TCR beta chain with its context. This entry belongs to a study of blood T cell repertoires in COVID-19. V trimming: 7 bases; J trimming: 4 bases; junction bases outside the gene matches: 9. The CDR3 is made up of 16 amino acids. CDR1 SNHLY and CDR2 FYNNEI come from the germline V gene. Repertoires were generated with immunoSEQ multiplex PCR, while TCRdb's copy carries only in-frame clones and drops some. The table has 250,000 to 300,000 clones, 70% to 90% seen once. The sequencing input was peripheral blood. The TCR was taken from a man aged 18-30 years with active or convalescent COVID-19. The chain links TRBV2 to TRBJ1-6, with TRBD1 identical over 8 bases. The CDR3 coding sequence is TGTGCCAGCAATAAAGACAGGGGACCTTATAATTCACCCCTCCACTTT. Protein sequence: CASNKDRGPYNSPLHF.